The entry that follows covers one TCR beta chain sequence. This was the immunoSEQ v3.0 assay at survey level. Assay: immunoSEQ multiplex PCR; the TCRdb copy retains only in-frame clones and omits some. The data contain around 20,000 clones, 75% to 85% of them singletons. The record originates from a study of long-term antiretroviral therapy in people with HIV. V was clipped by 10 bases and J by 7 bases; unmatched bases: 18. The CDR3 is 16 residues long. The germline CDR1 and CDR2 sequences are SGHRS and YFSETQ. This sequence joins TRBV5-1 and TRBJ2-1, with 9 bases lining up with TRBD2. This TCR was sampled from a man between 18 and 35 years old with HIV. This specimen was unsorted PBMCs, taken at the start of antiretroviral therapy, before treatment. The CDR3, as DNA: TGCGCCTCAGTCCCCATAGCGGGAGTGGGGGGTAATGAGCAGTTCTTC. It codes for CASVPIAGVGGNEQFF.